These 6 T cell receptor beta chains were sequenced from one sample in a study of T cell responses to AZD1222 COVID-19 vaccine. The repertoire was sequenced with immunoSEQ multiplex PCR; TCRdb's copy has only in-frame clones and lacks some. This sample has 85,000 to 90,000 clones; roughly 88% occur once, and the top ten carry under 13%. The input for sequencing was peripheral blood, taken on day 0 of MenACWY control vaccination. Source of these receptors: an adult in good health.

This chain uses TRBV30 with TRBJ2-3; 12 bases match TRBD1. Trimming took 1 base from V and 6 from J; bases not matched to a gene: 5. The CDR3 has 15 amino acids. Germline V gene sequence: CDR1 GTSNPN, CDR2 SVGIG (reference sequence). Here the CDR3 reads CAWSEGQGARDTQYF. CDR3 sequence (DNA): TGTGCCTGGAGTGAGGGACAGGGGGCAAGGGATACGCAGTATTTT.

The chain uses TRBV30 and TRBJ2-5; D ambiguous. V was clipped by 2 bases and J by 6 bases, with 10 bases between them. CDR3 length: 12 amino acids. Germline V gene sequence: CDR1 GTSNPN, CDR2 SVGIG (reference sequence). The CDR3 nucleotides are TGTGCCTGGAGTACAGCTCTTCAGACCCAGTACTTC. It is translated as CAWSTALQTQYF.

J is TRBJ2-5 and V is TRBV6-5, with TRBD2 as a possible D gene (6 bases). V lost 6 bases and J lost 3, with 14 bases in between. The germline V gene has CDR1 MNHEY and CDR2 SVGAGI. The CDR3 totals 14 residues. CDR3 sequence (DNA): TGTGCCAGCAGGGCGACCGGGACTGAAGAGACCCAGTACTTC. Translation gives CASRATGTEETQYF.

A few counts support this clone. The gene calls are TRBV19 and TRBJ1-5, with a possible D match to TRBD1 (5 bases). Trimming took 1 base from V and 9 from J, leaving 10 bases between them. Germline CDR1 LNHDA, CDR2 SQIVND (reference sequence). The CDR3 is 13 residues long. This CDR3 is CASSIVRGGPQHF. CDR3 bases: TGTGCCAGTAGTATAGTAAGGGGCGGGCCCCAGCATTTT.

The CDR3, as DNA: TGTGCCAGCAAGTATGACAGGGTAGACGAGCAGTACTTC. Encoded protein: CASKYDRVDEQYF. The chain carries TRBV2 and TRBJ2-7, with 7 bases that match TRBD1. V lost 7 bases, J lost 5 bases, and 8 bases stayed unmatched. The CDR3 spans 13 residues. Germline V CDR1 and CDR2: SNHLY, FYNNEI.

CDR3 loop: CASSLASRNTDTQYF. DNA of the CDR3: TGTGCCAGCAGCTTAGCGTCGCGGAACACAGATACGCAGTATTTT. The genes are TRBV7-7 and TRBJ2-3; no clear D gene. This CDR3 has 15 amino acids. CDR1 is SSHAT, CDR2 FNYEAQ, per germline (reference sequence). V lost 0 bases and J lost 2, with 9 bases in between.